This TCR beta chain was observed in a study of regulatory T cells in long-lasting Graves disease. General observations from the study: The persistent group shared 2,500 or so public clonotypes, more than the roughly 970 shared by new patients. With a small sample size, accuracy may have been reduced.

Time point described: newly diagnosed GD, antithyroid drugs for less than 3 months. RNA extracted from PBMCs served as the sequencing template. Building of the TCR beta libraries involved iRepertoire HTBI primers and Arm-PCR of CDR3 regions. Each CDR3 protein gets one entry after TCRdb re-called the multiplex PCR reads with MiXCR. This sample has about 520,000 distinct CDR3 sequences, with 12% found just once. This clonotype has a count of ten or more. The antigen remains undetermined. Trimming pared 5 bases from V and 4 bases from J, leaving 9 bases between. The CDR3 extends over 12 amino acids. Germline V gene data show CDR1 as MDHEN and CDR2 as SYDVKM. The data were also submitted as part of a second study, on T cells in Graves' hyperthyroidism and ophthalmopathy.

This sample comprised peripheral blood mononuclear cells (PBMCs), obtained at new diagnosis, from a patient treated with antithyroid drugs. The rearrangement uses TRBV28 and TRBJ2-7; D call uncertain. The TCR originated in a woman aged 25 to 39 with Graves disease. The CDR3 reads CASSEVTYEQYF. The CDR3 DNA is TGTGCCAGCAGTGAAGTGACGTACGAGCAGTACTTC.